This TCR beta chain was sequenced in a study of OX40 agonist ivuxolimab in advanced cancers. Overall study context: Eligibility rules accepted prior anti-PD-1, anti-PD-L1 or anti-CTLA-4 therapy, and 35% to 45% had some. Study conclusions and caveats: Some nonresponders additionally presented with little normalized T-cell clonal expansion.

Generated by immunoSEQ multiplex PCR, the TCRdb table keeps only in-frame clones and is missing some. The sample includes more than 30,000 clones, 80% to 85% of them seen just once. Drawing of blood for sampling happened at baseline, at cycle 4 day 1, and at cycle 7 day 1. Trimming removed 0 bases at V and 3 bases at J, with 13 bases between. This CDR3 comprises 16 residues. Germline-derived CDR1 and CDR2 are SGHDT and YYEEEE. In regard to this clone: What it recognizes is unknown.

This receptor was obtained from an adult with an advanced solid tumor such as melanoma, head and neck, liver or kidney cancer. The chain has TRBV5-6 and TRBJ2-1; D is perhaps TRBD1 (5 bases). The source was CD4+ or CD8+ T cells sorted from blood, collected in a trial of the OX40 agonist ivuxolimab. In nucleotides, the CDR3 is TGTGCCAGCAGCTTGGCCTCGCCAGGGCGCTACAATGAGCAGTTCTTC. Translated: CASSLASPGRYNEQFF.